These 6 T cell receptor beta chains were all obtained from the same sample, sequenced in a study of cytomegalovirus exposure and HLA in healthy donors. Vbeta (60) and Jbeta (13) primers were used in the PCR. Libraries were prepared by immunoSEQ multiplex PCR; TCRdb keeps only in-frame clonotypes and omits some of them. In the table there are 150,000 to 180,000 clones, 65% to 80% of which are singletons. Input material: PBMCs. These receptor sequences come from a man between 18 and 29 years old in good health and CMV-seronegative.

The gene calls are TRBV9 and TRBJ2-3, with TRBD1 matching 9 bases. The CDR3 is 16 residues long. Per the germline V gene, CDR1 is SGDLS and CDR2 is YYNGEE. V dropped 3 bases and J dropped 3; count of bases not matched to a gene: 8. The CDR3 loop is CASSAGQGLGTDTQYF. The DNA for the CDR3 is TGTGCCAGCAGCGCGGGACAGGGTTTGGGGACAGATACGCAGTATTTT.

This sequence joins TRBV19 and TRBJ1-5; 7 bases are shared with TRBD1. Germline assignment: CDR1 LNHDA and CDR2 SQIVND (reference sequence). With V trimmed by 7 bases and J by 6 bases, 3 bases remained unmatched. CDR3 length: 12 amino acids. CDR3 sequence: CASTSGGQPQHF. DNA of the CDR3: TGTGCCAGTACCTCAGGGGGTCAGCCCCAGCATTTT.

The chain employs TRBV5-1 and TRBJ2-1; TRBD2 matches 8 bases. This CDR3 contains 14 residues. Germline assignment: CDR1 SGHRS and CDR2 YFSETQ. V trimming: 4 bases; J trimming: 7 bases; junction bases outside the gene matches: 7. The CDR3 coding sequence is TGCGCCAGCAGCGGCGGGACTAGGCATAATGAGCAGTTCTTC. This encodes CASSGGTRHNEQFF.

The chain employs TRBV7-6 and TRBJ2-3; 7 bases fit TRBD1. J lost 3 bases, V lost 1 base, and 13 bases had no gene match. Germline V gene lookup returns CDR1 SGHVS and CDR2 FNYEAQ. The CDR3 loop spans 18 amino acids. CDR3 nucleotides: TGTGCCAGCAGCTTAGTTATGAGGGGGCCCCGAACAACAGATACGCAGTATTTT. Residues: CASSLVMRGPRTTDTQYF.

This chain links TRBV6-5 with TRBJ1-2; TRBD1 is a possible D gene (5 bases). Germline V CDR1 and CDR2: MNHEY, SVGAGI. V gave up 2 bases and J gave up 8 bases, with 15 bases separating them. The CDR3 sequence is 14 residues long. The CDR3 reads CASSYEWQGRGYTF. As DNA, the CDR3 is TGTGCCAGCAGTTACGAATGGCAGGGCAGAGGCTACACCTTC.

The chain carries TRBV6-5 and TRBJ1-1; 8 bases agree with TRBD1. With 6 bases clipped from V and 5 bases from J, the junction kept 8 bases outside the gene matches. Germline CDR1 and CDR2: MNHEY and SVGAGI. The CDR3 is made up of 14 amino acids. DNA for the CDR3: TGTGCCAGCAGGAGCCAGGGGGCAAGGACTGAAGCTTTCTTT. This codes for CASRSQGARTEAFF.